This entry describes one TCR beta chain. Its antigen is undetermined. This specimen includes other DNA sequences encoding the same CDR3. The record originates from a study of T cell responses to AZD1222 COVID-19 vaccine. Study-level results: At study baseline, merely over 5 AZD1222 recipients were seropositive. The study sampled repertoires only after the peak T cell response. Vaccine-associated CD4 TCRs spanned spike, dominant at 160-218 and 743-854. The sample set comprised mostly white British donors with more females, and clonal diversity was possibly underestimated.

TCRdb keeps only in-frame clones here, not all; method: immunoSEQ multiplex PCR. Among fewer than 200,000 clones listed, over 80% were seen once. The sequences come from peripheral blood, collected on day 0 of AZD1222 vaccination. The TCR sequence derives from an adult in good health.

The CDR3 DNA reads TGCGCCAGCAGCCAAACAGGAGGGTACACTGAAGCTTTCTTT. This encodes CASSQTGGYTEAFF. This chain joins TRBV4-3 and TRBJ1-1, with a possible D match to TRBD1 (5 bases). Per germline, CDR1 LGHNA and CDR2 YSLEER. The CDR3 is 14 residues long. The V gene lost 2 bases and the J gene lost 3 bases, with 10 bases spanning the gap.